This passage covers 19 T cell receptor beta chains from one sample sequenced in a study of blood T cell repertoires in COVID-19 (dated by TCRdb to the early 2020s). Libraries came from the immunoSEQ multiplex PCR assay. The clones in this table, taken by TCRdb from immuneACCESS, are in-frame only. Not every clone is retained; where verified, under half of the shortfall comes from an unresolved V gene, and the cause of the rest is unknown. The sample data list about 300,000 clones, and almost 90% of these were observed just once. The ten biggest clones cover roughly 4.3% of the sample. What was sequenced was PBMCs or T cells enriched from blood (not recorded which). The receptors derive from a woman between 18 and 29 years old with acute COVID-19.

The V and J genes are TRBV21-1 and TRBJ1-3; TRBD1 reflects the table's D call only, with no check against the DNA. TRBV21-1 counts as a pseudogene. This CDR3 contains 18 residues. CDR3 residues: CASSKETGSTPSGNTIYF. The DNA of the CDR3 is TGTGCCAGCAGCAAAGAAACAGGTTCGACTCCCTCTGGAAACACCATATATTTT.

The chain recombines TRBV23-1 with TRBJ2-1; TRBD2 aligns across 9 bases. TRBV23-1 is placed among ORFs of uncertain function. The V and J ends lost 7 bases and 15 bases, in that order; junction bases with no gene match: 13. This CDR3 spans 13 amino acids. CDR3 nucleotide sequence: TGCGCCAGCATTGGGACTAGCCTCAACCGGCGGTTCTTC. This gives the protein CASIGTSLNRRFF.

J is TRBJ2-7 and V is TRBV6-6, with a tentative D call TRBD1 (6 bases). The CDR3 extends over 14 amino acids. In germline, CDR1 is MNHNY, CDR2 SVGAGI (reference sequence). V lost 2 bases and J 6 bases, leaving 14 bases between the germline ends. The CDR3 here is CASSYRGHLGEQYF. CDR3 nucleotide sequence: TGTGCCAGCAGTTACAGGGGACACTTGGGCGAGCAGTACTTC.

J is TRBJ2-7 and V is TRBV4-2; TRBD2 matches 7 bases. The CDR3 totals 15 residues. Germline values: CDR1 LGHNA, CDR2 YNFKEQ. V dropped 3 bases and J dropped 4; count of bases not matched to a gene: 9. Written as DNA, the CDR3 is TGTGCCAGCAGCCAGCCGGGACTATCTGAATACGAGCAGTACTTC. Its translation is CASSQPGLSEYEQYF.

V gene TRBV27 combines with J gene TRBJ1-1, with TRBD1 as a possible D gene (5 bases). The germline V and J ends were trimmed by 0 bases and 4 bases, with 9 bases remaining between them. This CDR3 has 14 residues. Germline lookup yields CDR1 MNHEY and CDR2 SMNVEV (reference sequence). The CDR3 nucleotides are TGTGCCAGCAGTTTATCGTGGGGGGTCACTGAAGCTTTCTTT. Translating it yields CASSLSWGVTEAFF.

The chain recombines TRBV5-1 with TRBJ1-1, with TRBD1 matching over 7 bases. The germline V gene encodes CDR1 SGHRS and CDR2 YFSETQ. This CDR3 contains 13 residues. V shed 0 bases, J shed 8 bases, and the junction held 4 bases outside the gene matches. The chain's CDR3 is CASSLAGQQEAFF. The CDR3 DNA follows: TGCGCCAGCAGCTTGGCGGGACAGCAAGAAGCTTTCTTT. The full variable domain, its missing parts supplied by reference TRBV5-1 and TRBJ1-1, is KAGVTQTPRYLIKTRGQQVTLSCSPISGHRSVSWYQQTPGQGLQFLFEYFSETQRNKGNFPGRFSGRQFSNSRSEMNVSTLELGDSALYLCASSLAGQQEAFFGQGTRLTVV.

The chain uses TRBV19 and TRBJ1-1; D not certain. CDR1 is LNHDA and CDR2 is SQIVND in the germline V gene (reference sequence). V lost 3 bases, J lost 3 bases, and 8 bases lay in between. This CDR3 is 13 amino acids long. CDR3 in amino acids: CASSISPYTEAFF. CDR3 sequence (DNA): TGTGCCAGTAGTATCAGTCCCTACACTGAAGCTTTCTTT.

This clone was counted a few times. This chain joins TRBV10-3 and TRBJ1-3; D ambiguous. CDR1 and CDR2 (germline): ENHRY, SYGVKD. CDR3 length: 12 amino acids. The CDR3 sequence: CAGGYSGNTIYF. CDR3 DNA sequence: TGTGCGGGAGGGTACTCTGGAAACACCATATATTTT.

The rearrangement links TRBV15 to TRBJ2-1; 10 positions agree with TRBD2. V lost 3 bases, J lost 2 bases, and 4 bases stayed unmatched. This CDR3 spans 16 amino acids. CDR1 is LNHNV and CDR2 is YYDKDF in the germline V gene (reference sequence). The CDR3 DNA reads as TGTGCCACCAGCAGGGGACTAGCGCGGACCTACAATGAGCAGTTCTTC. As protein: CATSRGLARTYNEQFF. Together with reference TRBV15 and TRBJ2-1, the CDR3 gives the full variable domain: DAMVIQNPRYQVTQFGKPVTLSCSQTLNHNVMYWYQQKSSQAPKLLFHYYDKDFNNEADTPDNFQSRRPNTSFCFLDIRSPGLGDTAMYLCATSRGLARTYNEQFFGPGTRLTVL.

The chain links TRBV12-2 to TRBJ1-1. TRBV12-2 constitutes a pseudogene. This CDR3 has 15 amino acids. CDR3 bases: TGTGCAAGTCGCTTTAGGGGGGGAAAAGCCGCTGAAGCTTTCTTT. As protein: CASRFRGGKAAEAFF.

The chain is built from TRBV4-1 and TRBJ2-5; TRBD1 might be the D (7 bases). Deletions cut 0 bases from V and 5 bases from J, with 25 bases between. The CDR3 length is 19 residues. Germline CDR1 and CDR2: MGHRA and YSYEKL. CDR3 bases: TGCGCCAGCAGCCAAGATTTGGGGTTCAGGGGGGAGTTGATCGAGACCCAGTACTTC. It codes for CASSQDLGFRGELIETQYF.

This chain joins TRBV4-2 and TRBJ2-1; TRBD2 agrees at 10 bases. Germline values: CDR1 LGHNA, CDR2 YNFKEQ. The CDR3 is 16 residues long. V was pared by 0 bases and J by 4 bases, with 3 bases of the junction left unmatched. The CDR3 DNA is TGTGCCAGCAGCCAAGATACTAGCGGGACGTACAATGAGCAGTTCTTC. It yields the protein CASSQDTSGTYNEQFF.

This clone turned up a few times. The chain recombines TRBV6-4 with TRBJ1-5; D gene ambiguous. The germline V and J ends were trimmed by 6 bases and 0 bases, with 12 bases remaining between them. Germline CDR1 and CDR2: MRHNA and SNTAGT. This CDR3 has 15 residues. DNA for the CDR3: TGTGCCAGCAGCCCTTCTAGCTATAGCAATCAGCCCCAGCATTTT. Translation gives CASSPSSYSNQPQHF.

The chain combines TRBV29-1 with TRBJ2-1, with 12 bases lining up with TRBD1. The CDR3 is 15 amino acids. J was trimmed by 7 bases and V by 5 bases; bases with no gene match: 9. Germline V gives CDR1 SQVTM, CDR2 ANQGSEA. The CDR3 nucleotides are TGCAGCGTTAATCCGGGACAGGGGGCGCGTAATGAGCAGTTCTTC. Translated, it gives CSVNPGQGARNEQFF.

In its sample, this clone was seen once. The chain links TRBV24-1 to TRBJ1-2; D gene ambiguous. Germline V gene sequence: CDR1 KGHDR, CDR2 SFDVKD. This CDR3 contains 15 residues. The V end was cut by 3 bases, the J end by 0 bases, with 10 bases between. CDR3 residues: CATSDSRGANYGYTF. The CDR3, as DNA: TGTGCCACCAGTGATAGTCGAGGAGCTAACTATGGCTACACCTTC.

This clone has just a few counts. V is TRBV2 and J is TRBJ2-1, with 8 bases fitting TRBD1. V lost 5 bases, J lost 2 bases, and 2 bases stayed unmatched. Germline-derived CDR1 and CDR2 are SNHLY and FYNNEI. There are 14 residues in the CDR3. CDR3 in amino acids: CASSRTGTYNEQFF. The CDR3 DNA follows: TGTGCCAGCAGTCGGACAGGGACCTACAATGAGCAGTTCTTC.

This sequence joins TRBV4-1 and TRBJ1-6; no clear D gene. V was cut by 0 bases and J by 13 bases, with 13 bases left in between. The CDR3 is 14 residues long. Germline lookup yields CDR1 MGHRA and CDR2 YSYEKL. The CDR3 here is CASSQDSAAAPLHF. As DNA, the CDR3 is TGCGCCAGCAGCCAAGATTCGGCAGCGGCGCCCCTCCACTTT.

The chain employs TRBV28 and TRBJ1-2; D remains unclear. This CDR3 region has 12 residues. Germline-derived CDR1 and CDR2 are MDHEN and SYDVKM. Trimming removed 5 bases from V and 4 bases from J, with 8 bases in between. The CDR3 protein is CASSKQSYGYTF. The CDR3 DNA follows: TGTGCCAGCAGTAAACAGTCCTATGGCTACACCTTC.

The chain employs TRBV3-1 (or the pseudogene TRBV3-2) and TRBJ1-6, with TRBD1 matching 9 bases. Germline loops: CDR1 LGHDT, CDR2 YNNKEL (reference sequence). V lost 4 bases and J lost 1; bases outside the gene matches: 14. The CDR3 extends over 20 amino acids. CDR3 nucleotide sequence: TGTGCCAGCAGCCGCCGAGGGACAGGGTTTTCTAGTTCCTATAATTCACCCCTCCACTTT. This codes for CASSRRGTGFSSSYNSPLHF.